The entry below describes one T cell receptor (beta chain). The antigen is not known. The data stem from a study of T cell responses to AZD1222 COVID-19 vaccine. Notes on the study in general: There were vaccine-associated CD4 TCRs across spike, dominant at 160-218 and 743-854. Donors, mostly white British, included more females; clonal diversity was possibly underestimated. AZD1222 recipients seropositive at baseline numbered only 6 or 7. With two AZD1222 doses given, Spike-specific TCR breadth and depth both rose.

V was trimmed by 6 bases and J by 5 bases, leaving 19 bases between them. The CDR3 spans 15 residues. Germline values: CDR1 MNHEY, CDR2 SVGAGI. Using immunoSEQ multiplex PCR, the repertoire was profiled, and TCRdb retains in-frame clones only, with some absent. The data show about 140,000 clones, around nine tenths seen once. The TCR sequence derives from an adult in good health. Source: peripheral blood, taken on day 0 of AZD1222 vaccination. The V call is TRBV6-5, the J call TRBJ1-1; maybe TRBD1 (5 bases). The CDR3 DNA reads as TGTGCCAGCAGGAGGGACGGGACCTCCGGGACTGAAGCTTTCTTT. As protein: CASRRDGTSGTEAFF.